This passage covers 16 T cell receptor beta chains from one sample sequenced in a study of cytomegalovirus exposure and HLA in healthy donors. A multiplex PCR was run with 60 Vbeta primers and 13 Jbeta primers. Sequencing was performed with immunoSEQ multiplex PCR; in TCRdb, only in-frame clones are kept and a portion is missing. The data hold 100,000 or so clones, with 85% observed a single time. Input material: PBMCs. The receptors here all came from a man aged 25 to 40 in good health and CMV-seronegative.

The chain combines TRBV11-1 with TRBJ2-3; no clear D gene. The CDR3 is 11 residues long. Trimming shortened V by 2 bases and J by 8 bases, and 5 bases separated the two germline ends. The germline CDR1 and CDR2 sequences are SGHAT and FQDESV (reference sequence). The CDR3 DNA sequence: TGTGCCAGCAGCTTATACGGTACGCAGTATTTT. Translated: CASSLYGTQYF.

V gene TRBV7-2 combines with J gene TRBJ2-7; TRBD2 aligns across 9 bases. Germline V CDR1 and CDR2: SGHTA, FQGNSA. J was trimmed by 3 bases and V by 5 bases; bases with no gene match: 5. The CDR3 covers 14 residues. DNA for the CDR3: TGTGCCAGCAGCATTAGCGGGGGTGGCTACGAGCAGTACTTC. The encoded protein is CASSISGGGYEQYF.

The chain uses TRBV2 and TRBJ2-5, with 7 bases identical to TRBD1. Germline V gives CDR1 SNHLY, CDR2 FYNNEI. CDR3 length: 15 residues. Trimming at V came to 0 bases and at J to 2 bases, leaving 3 bases not matched to a gene. CDR3 amino acids: CASSEAPGQQETQYF. Written as DNA, the CDR3 is TGTGCCAGCAGTGAAGCCCCGGGACAGCAAGAGACCCAGTACTTC.

This clone was picked up one time. The CDR3 DNA is TGTGCCAGCAGCGTACCGCGTTATCCCTCTCCAAAAGAGAAAGAGACCCAGTACTTC. It is translated as CASSVPRYPSPKEKETQYF. The V gene is TRBV9, the J gene TRBJ2-5, with unresolved D. V was clipped by 1 base and J by 3 bases, with 25 bases between them. There are 19 residues in the CDR3. CDR1 is SGDLS, CDR2 YYNGEE, per germline.

This chain uses TRBV9 with TRBJ2-2, with TRBD2 as a possible D gene (5 bases). The V gene lost 6 bases and the J gene lost 5 bases, with 8 bases spanning the gap. The CDR3 is 12 residues long. Germline lookup yields CDR1 SGDLS and CDR2 YYNGEE. CDR3 region: CASTRGTGELFF. The CDR3 DNA reads as TGTGCCAGCACACGGGGAACCGGGGAGCTGTTTTTT.

The chain has TRBV19 and TRBJ2-6, with D maybe TRBD1 (5 bases). Germline CDR1 is LNHDA and CDR2 is SQIVND (reference sequence). This CDR3 is 12 amino acids long. V was cut by 3 bases and J by 19 bases, with 16 bases left in between. This CDR3 reads CASSMLQASVTF. CDR3 DNA sequence: TGTGCCAGTAGTATGTTACAGGCCTCTGTTACTTTC.

The rearrangement uses TRBV6-1 and TRBJ2-7; D perhaps matches TRBD2 (6 bases). Trimming shortened V by 7 bases and J by 2 bases, and 15 bases separated the two germline ends. Germline values: CDR1 MNHNS, CDR2 SASEGT. This CDR3 region has 14 residues. CDR3 in DNA: TGTGCCAGCACCCAGGGTGGAGGGACCTACGAGCAGTACTTC. Its translation: CASTQGGGTYEQYF.

The chain employs TRBV5-1 and TRBJ1-2; TRBD1 matches 11 bases. The germline V gene has CDR1 SGHRS and CDR2 YFSETQ. The V gene end was trimmed by 4 bases and the J gene end by 7 bases; junction bases not matched to a gene: 3. The length of the CDR3 is 13 residues. CDR3: CASSQGQGGGYTF. The DNA of the CDR3 is TGCGCCAGCAGCCAGGGACAGGGGGGTGGCTACACCTTC.

The chain is built from TRBV27 and TRBJ2-3; 12 bases are a match to TRBD2. The germline V gene has CDR1 MNHEY and CDR2 SMNVEV (reference sequence). The CDR3 spans 16 residues. Trimming at V came to 4 bases and at J to 5 bases, leaving 7 bases not matched to a gene. The CDR3 sequence: CASSSQGLAGRDTQYF. The DNA of the CDR3 is TGTGCCAGCAGTTCTCAAGGACTAGCGGGAAGAGATACGCAGTATTTT.

The chain uses TRBV2 and TRBJ1-5, with unresolved D. The CDR3 length is 13 residues. Trimming took 2 bases from V and 5 from J, leaving 7 bases between them. Germline V gene lookup returns CDR1 SNHLY and CDR2 FYNNEI. DNA for the CDR3: TGTGCCAGCAGTGAAAAGAGCTATCAGCCCCAGCATTTT. Protein: CASSEKSYQPQHF.

This chain joins TRBV5-1 and TRBJ1-3, with a possible D match to TRBD1 (6 bases). Germline V lookup: CDR1 SGHRS, CDR2 YFSETQ. The V gene lost 4 bases and the J gene lost 3 bases, with 14 bases spanning the gap. The CDR3 is 15 amino acids. The CDR3 reads CASSPRGSVGNTIYF. CDR3 DNA: TGCGCCAGCAGCCCCAGGGGTAGTGTTGGAAACACCATATATTTT.

This sequence joins TRBV5-3 and TRBJ1-5; possible D gene TRBD1, 5 bases. TRBV5-3 is flagged as an ORF with uncertain function. This CDR3 contains 17 residues. V shed 4 bases and J shed 3 bases, with 20 bases lying between them. The CDR3 here is CARSRRSLGAPNQPQHF. DNA of the CDR3: TGTGCCAGAAGCCGACGTTCATTAGGGGCTCCCAATCAGCCCCAGCATTTT.

The chain links TRBV7-2 to TRBJ1-1; D gene uncertain. The CDR3 totals 14 residues. CDR1 and CDR2 (germline): SGHTA, FQGNSA. Trimming stripped 4 bases from V and 0 bases from J, with 9 bases between. The CDR3 DNA follows: TGTGCCAGCAGCTCTAAAGCGATGAACACTGAAGCTTTCTTT. Translation: CASSSKAMNTEAFF.

The rearrangement joins TRBV2 to TRBJ1-4, with 7 bases identical to TRBD1. The CDR3 spans 14 residues. V shed 4 bases, J shed 7 bases, and the junction held 6 bases outside the gene matches. Germline CDR1 reads SNHLY; CDR2 reads FYNNEI. CDR3 sequence reads: CASSVTGVGEKLFF. The CDR3 bases are TGTGCCAGCAGTGTAACAGGGGTTGGTGAAAAACTGTTTTTT. Based on the CDR3 plus reference TRBV2 and TRBJ1-4, the full variable domain is EPEVTQTPSHQVTQMGQEVILRCVPISNHLYFYWYRQILGQKVEFLVSFYNNEISEKSEIFDDQFSVERPDGSNFTLKIRSTKLEDSAMYFCASSVTGVGEKLFFGSGTQLSVL.

V gene TRBV15 combines with J gene TRBJ2-1; 7 bases map to TRBD2. The CDR3 totals 15 residues. V was pared by 5 bases and J by 9 bases, with 13 bases of the junction left unmatched. Germline values: CDR1 LNHNV, CDR2 YYDKDF (reference sequence). The CDR3 bases are TGTGCCACCAGCCGTCGTGACGGGAGGAAGACTGAGCAGTTCTTC. This encodes CATSRRDGRKTEQFF. Based on the CDR3 plus reference TRBV15 and TRBJ2-1, the full variable domain is DAMVIQNPRYQVTQFGKPVTLSCSQTLNHNVMYWYQQKSSQAPKLLFHYYDKDFNNEADTPDNFQSRRPNTSFCFLDIRSPGLGDTAMYLCATSRRDGRKTEQFFGPGTRLTVL.

V gene TRBV7-2 combines with J gene TRBJ2-2, with D tentatively TRBD1 (5 bases). The V gene lost 5 bases and the J gene lost 2 bases, with 12 bases spanning the gap. The V gene's germline CDR1 is SGHTA and CDR2 FQGNSA. The CDR3 contains 15 residues. This CDR3 reads CASSPLQANTGELFF. The CDR3 nucleotides are TGTGCCAGCAGCCCCCTACAGGCAAACACCGGGGAGCTGTTTTTT.